This T cell receptor (beta chain) was observed in a study of human T cells and chemical hapten exposure. Broader study findings: The donors suffered from alopecia, so their immune response may not match that of healthy people.

Germline assignment: CDR1 MNHEY and CDR2 SMNVEV (reference sequence). The V end lost 1 base, the J end lost 4 bases, and 4 bases lay between the germline ends. The CDR3 length is 12 residues. The time point: patch test 1, 2 weeks after DPC sensitization. Treatment in this sample: therapeutic diphenylcyclopropenone sensitization with weekly scalp DPC. TCRdb re-called the RACE reads through MiXCR, storing one row per CDR3 protein. The sample consists of under 450,000 distinct CDR3 sequences, around 4.8% of them appearing once. This clonotype was counted at least ten times. Antigen: not known. The origin of this receptor is a woman in her forties or fifties with alopecia areata. Some clones in this sample may be carry-over from other donors' samples. The V gene is TRBV27, the J gene TRBJ1-1; D call uncertain. Sequenced material: whole blood, taken in connection with sensitization to the hapten diphenylcyclopropenone (DPC). In DNA, the CDR3 is TGTGCCAGCAGTTTATACGGCACTGAAGCTTTCTTT. This translates into CASSLYGTEAFF.